This is a list of T cell receptor beta chains from one sample in a study of beta chain features in type 1 diabetes. Assay: immunoSEQ multiplex PCR; the TCRdb copy retains only in-frame clones and omits some. Counted here are around 110,000 clones, about a sixth occurring once; the ten biggest clones make up around 2.5%. Sequences were obtained from central memory CD4+ T cells from blood. Receptor source: a young man with type 1 diabetes. The CDR3 runs from the conserved cysteine through the conserved F or W. A D gene is named only where the DNA matches it firmly. Only some rows state a clone size, as once, few, many or a class for expanded clones.

v_gene	abundance	len	j_gene	d_gene	CDR3nt	CDR3aa
TRBV19	few	16	TRBJ2-1	TRBD2	TGTGCCAGTATCGGGACTAGCGCGAGCTCCTACAATGAGCAGTTCTTC	CASIGTSASSYNEQFF
TRBV7-2	few	15	TRBJ2-4	.	TGTGCCAGCAGCTCTCGGTCCGGGACCGTAAACATTCAGTACTTC	CASSSRSGTVNIQYF
TRBV7-8	few	17	TRBJ2-2	TRBD1	TGTGCCAGCAGCATCTCGGGACAGAGTACGAACACCGGGGAGCTGTTTTTT	CASSISGQSTNTGELFF
TRBV6-5	few	15	TRBJ2-3	.	TGTGCCAGCAGTTATGCGGGGGCCAGCACAGATACGCAGTATTTT	CASSYAGASTDTQYF
TRBV10-3	few	13	TRBJ1-2	TRBD1	TGTGCCATCTCCCATAGGACAGGGGATGGCTACACCTTC	CAISHRTGDGYTF
TRBV9	.	16	TRBJ2-3	.	TGTGCCAGCAGCGCCAGTAGGGTCGGAGCCACAGATACGCAGTATTTT	CASSASRVGATDTQYF
TRBV4-3	few	17	TRBJ2-3	TRBD2	TGCGCCAGCAGCCAAGCGGCGGGACTACCTAGCACAGATACGCAGTATTTT	CASSQAAGLPSTDTQYF
TRBV7-2	.	14	TRBJ2-5	TRBD2	TGTGCCAGCAGCCGGGGGGGCCGTTTGGAGACCCAGTACTTC	CASSRGGRLETQYF
TRBV29-1	few	12	TRBJ2-7	.	TGCAGCGTCTCAGGGGCTTCCTACGAGCAGTACTTC	CSVSGASYEQYF
TRBV7-2	once	13	TRBJ2-1	.	TGTGCCAGCAGCCCGAGCTCCTACAATGAGCAGTTCTTC	CASSPSSYNEQFF
TRBV29-1	many	12	TRBJ2-7	.	TGCAGCGTTTCTAGGGGCCCCTACGAGCAGTACTTC	CSVSRGPYEQYF
TRBV2	.	14	TRBJ2-7	TRBD1	TGTGCCAGCAGTAGATCGGGACAGGGCTACGAGCAGTACTTC	CASSRSGQGYEQYF
TRBV7-2	.	14	TRBJ1-2	.	TGTGCCAGCAGCTTAGGGGCAGCTAACTATGGCTACACCTTC	CASSLGAANYGYTF
TRBV4-1	.	17	TRBJ1-2	.	TGCGCCAGCAGCCAAGGTGGGGCTATCTCGTCTAACTATGGCTACACCTTC	CASSQGGAISSNYGYTF
TRBV7-2	few	15	TRBJ2-3	.	TGTGCCAGCAGCTTTAACAGGGCTAGCACAGATACGCAGTATTTT	CASSFNRASTDTQYF
TRBV6-5	few	15	TRBJ2-7	TRBD1	TGTGCCAGCAGTTTCGACAGGGGGGCGTGCTACGAGCAGTACTTC	CASSFDRGACYEQYF
TRBV4-1	few	16	TRBJ2-5	.	TGCGCCAGCAGCCAAGATTTGGATGGTCATGGGGAGACCCAGTACTTC	CASSQDLDGHGETQYF
TRBV10-3	.	16	TRBJ2-3	TRBD2	TGTGCCATCAGTGACCAAGGCGGTGGCGGGGGAGATACGCAGTATTTT	CAISDQGGGGGDTQYF
TRBV29-1	.	12	TRBJ1-2	.	TGCAGCGTTGAGCAAGGGGACTGGGGCTACACCTTC	CSVEQGDWGYTF
TRBV20-1	.	11	TRBJ2-3	.	TGCAGTGTTTTGACAGCGGATACGCAGTATTTT	CSVLTADTQYF
TRBV5-1	once	14	TRBJ2-1	TRBD2	TGCGCCAGCAGCTTGGATTCTAGCGGGGGCACGTGGTTCTTC	CASSLDSSGGTWFF
TRBV10-3	few	14	TRBJ2-4	.	TGTGCCACACCCTTAATGAGGGGGATAAGGATTCAGTACTTC	CATPLMRGIRIQYF
TRBV25-1	.	16	TRBJ2-1	.	TGTGCCAGCAGCGCCTCGGGTCCAAATCCAAACAATGAGCAGTTCTTC	CASSASGPNPNNEQFF
TRBV10-2	.	13	TRBJ1-5	TRBD1	TGCGCCAGCACCGGGACAGGGACTGGGACCCAGCATTTT	CASTGTGTGTQHF
TRBV30	few	13	TRBJ1-5	.	TGTGCCTGGAGTGTAAGGTCGGGGCAGCCCCAGCATTTT	CAWSVRSGQPQHF
TRBV18	few	15	TRBJ1-2	TRBD1	TGTGCCAGCTCACCACCGGGGACAGGGAACTATGGCTACACCTTC	CASSPPGTGNYGYTF
TRBV9	few	15	TRBJ1-6	TRBD1	TGTGCCAGCAGCGGCGGGACAGGGGGCGATTCACCCCTCCACTTT	CASSGGTGGDSPLHF
TRBV25-1	.	14	TRBJ2-7	.	TGTGCCAGCAGTGAACAGGGTACCATCTACGAGCAGTACTTC	CASSEQGTIYEQYF
TRBV5-1	few	15	TRBJ2-5	TRBD1	TGCGCCAGCAGCTTGGGACAGGGGCTGGGAGAGACCCAGTACTTC	CASSLGQGLGETQYF
TRBV28	few	13	TRBJ1-2	.	TGTGCCAGCAGTTTGAGGGGGTCCTATGGCTACACCTTC	CASSLRGSYGYTF
TRBV9	.	13	TRBJ2-5	.	TGTGCCAGCAGCGTAGTCGGTCAAGAGACCCAGTACTTC	CASSVVGQETQYF
TRBV9	.	16	TRBJ1-3	.	TGTGCCAGCAGCCCAAAACCGCAGGGGTCTGGAAACACCATATATTTT	CASSPKPQGSGNTIYF
TRBV29-1	.	12	TRBJ1-2	.	TGCAGCGTCTCGGAGCTCCACTATGGCTACACCTTC	CSVSELHYGYTF
TRBV7-8	.	16	TRBJ1-6	.	TGTGCCAGCAGCTTACAACCAACAGGGTCTAATTCACCCCTCCACTTT	CASSLQPTGSNSPLHF
TRBV4-3	.	16	TRBJ2-3	.	TGCGCCAGCAGCCTGGGGAGCGCTGCTAGCACAGATACGCAGTATTTT	CASSLGSAASTDTQYF
TRBV6-6	.	14	TRBJ2-7	.	TGTGCCACCCAGCGGGACAGGACGAACTACGAGCAGTACTTC	CATQRDRTNYEQYF
TRBV30	many	14	TRBJ1-4	TRBD1	TGTGCCCTTGGTGCCGGGACAGGGGATGAAAAACTGTTTTTT	CALGAGTGDEKLFF
TRBV19	few	13	TRBJ2-5	TRBD1	TGTGCCAGTAGCAAAGACAGGGAAGAGACCCAGTACTTC	CASSKDREETQYF
TRBV5-4	many	13	TRBJ2-7	.	TGTGCCAGCAGCTTGCAGGGCGCCTACGAGCAGTACTTC	CASSLQGAYEQYF
TRBV6-1	.	12	TRBJ1-1	.	TGTGCCAGCAGCGAGGAGTTGACTGAAGCTTTCTTT	CASSEELTEAFF
TRBV5-1	few	13	TRBJ2-5	TRBD1	TGCGCCAGCAGCCCGGGACAGGGTGAGACCCAGTACTTC	CASSPGQGETQYF
TRBV5-1	few	15	TRBJ2-2	.	TGCGCCAGCAGCTTGGCTTCATCGAACACCGGGGAGCTGTTTTTT	CASSLASSNTGELFF
TRBV2	many	11	TRBJ2-3	.	TGTGCCAGCGGGCTATTCGATACGCAGTATTTT	CASGLFDTQYF
TRBV29-1	many	13	TRBJ2-5	TRBD2	TGCAGCGTTCAAGCGGCGCGGGAGGAGACCCAGTACTTC	CSVQAAREETQYF
TRBV7-2	.	14	TRBJ2-1	.	TGTGCCAGCAGCACGGGGCGAGCCGACAATGAGCAGTTCTTC	CASSTGRADNEQFF
TRBV29-1	few	10	TRBJ2-5	.	TGCAGCGCCCTACGAGAGACCCAGTACTTC	CSALRETQYF
TRBV19	few	11	TRBJ2-7	.	TGTGCCAGTACAGACCTTTACGAGCAGTACTTC	CASTDLYEQYF
TRBV27	few	15	TRBJ1-3	.	TGTGCCAGCAGTTTGGTTGGCAACTCTGGAAACACCATATATTTT	CASSLVGNSGNTIYF
TRBV27	.	13	TRBJ1-1	.	TGTGCCAGCAGACAGGGAAAGAACACTGAAGCTTTCTTT	CASRQGKNTEAFF
TRBV18	few	14	TRBJ1-4	.	TGTGCCAGCTCACAGGGCGCAGAGAATGAAAAACTGTTTTTT	CASSQGAENEKLFF
TRBV14	.	18	TRBJ2-1	.	TGTGCCAGCAGCCAAGATTACGCGCGAGCGGGTGGGCACAATGAGCAGTTCTTC	CASSQDYARAGGHNEQFF
TRBV27	.	15	TRBJ1-5	TRBD1	TGTGCCAGCAGTACCCCGGACAGGGCAGCTCAGCCCCAGCATTTT	CASSTPDRAAQPQHF
TRBV2	few	15	TRBJ2-7	.	TGTGCCAGCAGTAAGGACGGGCCCTTGGGGGTGGAGCAGTACTTC	CASSKDGPLGVEQYF
TRBV29-1	.	13	TRBJ2-7	.	TGCAGCGTCATGGGGACTCCAACCTACGAGCAGTACTTC	CSVMGTPTYEQYF
TRBV15	few	16	TRBJ2-4	.	TGTGCCACCAGCAGAGAGGCGGGGACGGCCAAAAACATTCAGTACTTC	CATSREAGTAKNIQYF
TRBV5-1	.	14	TRBJ2-3	.	TGCGCCAGCAGCTTGGATAAAGAGGAAGATACGCAGTATTTT	CASSLDKEEDTQYF
TRBV9	.	19	TRBJ2-6	TRBD1	TGTGCCAGCAGCGTAGGGGTGCGACAGGGCCACTCTGGGGCCAACGTCCTGACTTTC	CASSVGVRQGHSGANVLTF
TRBV10-3	few	12	TRBJ2-5	.	TGTGCCATCAGTGAGGGTTACGAGACCCAGTACTTC	CAISEGYETQYF